This T cell receptor beta chain was recorded in a study of T cells after yellow fever vaccination. Study-wide background: SMART-Seq v4 Ultra Low Input prepared the low-cell-number fractions. Regarding the study as a whole: Just a small share of clonotypes turned up in the CD4 compartment as well as the CD8 compartment.

On this clonotype: No antigen is known for it.

Template switching with 5'RACE generated the TCR cDNA and added a universal primer site and UMIs. TCRdb used MiXCR to reprocess the 5' RACE reads, holding one entry per CDR3 protein. Of hundreds of thousands of distinct CDR3 sequences in the sample, approximately 18% were seen once. Germline lookup yields CDR1 GTSNPN and CDR2 SVGIG (reference sequence). V dropped 0 bases and J dropped 4 bases, with 13 bases sitting between them. The CDR3 loop spans 15 amino acids. The chain carries TRBV30 and TRBJ2-1; the D gene is possibly TRBD2 (6 bases). The TCR was taken from a man aged 18 to 35 who received the YFV17D yellow fever vaccine. The input for sequencing was PBMCs, taken before the yellow fever booster vaccination. In DNA form, the CDR3 reads TGTGCCTGGAGTGTAATCGGGGGAACGTACAATGAGCAGTTCTTC. Translating gives CAWSVIGGTYNEQFF.